This T cell receptor beta chain is drawn from a study of blood T cell repertoires in COVID-19. Study at large: COVID-19 samples, acute and convalescent, were from the United States, Italy and Spain.

Per germline, CDR1 SNHLY and CDR2 FYNNEI. CDR3 size: 12 residues. Trimming stripped 7 bases from V and 8 bases from J, with 9 bases between. The data were produced by immunoSEQ multiplex PCR, yet TCRdb's version contains in-frame clones alone and is incomplete. The sample contains more than 95,000 clones, less than 90% of which appear only once. The sample consisted of peripheral blood. This TCR was recovered from a woman over 75 with acute or convalescent COVID-19. The chain is built from TRBV2 and TRBJ1-6; D is uncertain. CDR3 coding DNA: TGTGCCAGCAACCAGGTACATTCACCCCTCCACTTT. It codes for CASNQVHSPLHF.